Below, 11 T cell receptor beta chains from the same sample are listed, as sequenced in a study of cytomegalovirus exposure and HLA in healthy donors. Sequencing was performed with immunoSEQ multiplex PCR; in TCRdb, only in-frame clones are kept and a portion is missing. The sample gives some 150,000 clones, approximately 94% of which show up once; about 1.7% is in the top ten. What was sequenced was PBMCs. Receptors were obtained from a man aged 18 to 29 in good health and CMV-seropositive.

This clone was detected once. This rearrangement joins TRBV9 to TRBJ1-2, with D possibly matching TRBD1 (6 bases). With 3 bases removed from V and 5 bases from J, the gap between germline ends came to 23 bases. Per germline, CDR1 SGDLS and CDR2 YYNGEE. The CDR3 contains 17 residues. The CDR3, as DNA: TGTGCCAGCAGCGGGTACGGGGCCCCCGGGCAGGGGTATGGCTACACCTTC. Translating it yields CASSGYGAPGQGYGYTF.

The chain carries TRBV5-1 and TRBJ2-7, with 8 positions matching TRBD1. V was clipped by 7 bases and J by 6 bases; unmatched bases: 6. Germline assignment: CDR1 SGHRS and CDR2 YFSETQ. This CDR3 contains 12 residues. The CDR3 DNA sequence: TGCGCCAGCGGTGGGACAGGCCGCGAGCAGTACTTC. Translated, it gives CASGGTGREQYF.

This chain joins TRBV6-4 and TRBJ2-3, with 9 bases lining up with TRBD1. Per the germline V gene, CDR1 is MRHNA and CDR2 is SNTAGT. Trimming removed 4 bases from V and 1 base from J; junction bases left unmatched: 3. The CDR3 spans 15 residues. The CDR3 reads CASSARDRGTDTQYF. In DNA form, the CDR3 reads TGTGCCAGCAGTGCTCGGGACAGGGGCACAGATACGCAGTATTTT.

The chain couples TRBV30 to TRBJ1-2; D is undetermined. Trimming took off 0 bases at V and 8 bases at J, with 7 bases between the two ends. CDR1 and CDR2 from the germline V gene are GTSNPN and SVGIG (reference sequence). This CDR3 spans 11 amino acids. The DNA for the CDR3 is TGTGCCTGGAGTGTTGAGTCGGGCTACACCTTC. It codes for CAWSVESGYTF.

This chain links TRBV5-5 with TRBJ2-5; the D gene is possibly TRBD1 (6 bases). The V gene's germline CDR1 is SGHKS and CDR2 YYEKEE (reference sequence). The CDR3 has 14 residues. V was trimmed by 6 bases and J by 5 bases, leaving 17 bases between them. The CDR3: CASTSQGSGETQYF. DNA of the CDR3: TGTGCCAGCACTTCACAGGGCTCTGGGGAGACCCAGTACTTC.

The J gene is TRBJ2-2, the V gene TRBV19; TRBD1 is a possible D gene (5 bases). CDR1 is LNHDA and CDR2 is SQIVND in the germline V gene (reference sequence). V lost 3 bases to trimming and J lost 1 base, with 9 bases between them. The CDR3 has 15 amino acids. This chain's CDR3 is CASSIRQGNTGELFF. The CDR3 DNA follows: TGTGCCAGTAGTATTCGTCAGGGGAACACCGGGGAGCTGTTTTTT.

The CDR3: CASSVSAGPKNTEAFF. CDR3 nucleotide sequence: TGTGCCAGCAGCGTCTCTGCGGGACCGAAGAACACTGAAGCTTTCTTT. This chain links TRBV13 with TRBJ1-1; tentatively, D is TRBD1 (5 bases). The CDR3 loop spans 16 amino acids. The germline V and J ends were trimmed by 5 bases and 1 base, with 17 bases remaining between them. Germline CDR1 PRHDT, CDR2 FYEKMQ (reference sequence).

The chain couples TRBV30 to TRBJ2-1; D gene uncertain. Germline V gene sequence: CDR1 GTSNPN, CDR2 SVGIG (reference sequence). The CDR3 totals 15 residues. V was shortened by 0 bases and J by 12 bases, with 21 bases between the two germline ends. CDR3 in DNA: TGTGCCTGGAGTGTACTGAGGCGCCCCCCAATTGTGCAGTTCTTC. This sequence encodes CAWSVLRRPPIVQFF.

V gene TRBV27 combines with J gene TRBJ2-7; 10 nucleotides match TRBD1. After removal of 5 bases from V and 4 bases from J, the junction contained 8 bases not matched to a gene. Germline V gene sequence: CDR1 MNHEY, CDR2 SMNVEV (reference sequence). The CDR3 runs to 15 residues. The DNA for the CDR3 is TGTGCCAGCAGTACTACGACAGGGGGCTGGTACGAGCAGTACTTC. Its translation: CASSTTTGGWYEQYF.

This clone was found a few times. The V call is TRBV13, the J call TRBJ2-1; D unresolved. Germline V gene sequence: CDR1 PRHDT, CDR2 FYEKMQ (reference sequence). The CDR3 covers 14 residues. The V end was cut by 0 bases, the J end by 6 bases, with 9 bases between. CDR3 sequence: CASSLGSWPNEQFF. Written as DNA, the CDR3 is TGTGCCAGCAGCTTAGGCTCATGGCCCAATGAGCAGTTCTTC.

The CDR3 is CASSEVSASGRKFF. The CDR3 DNA is TGTGCCAGCAGTGAAGTATCAGCTAGCGGGAGAAAGTTCTTC. The chain employs TRBV2 and TRBJ2-1; 10 positions match TRBD2. Germline V gene lookup returns CDR1 SNHLY and CDR2 FYNNEI. The trim removed 1 base at V and 14 bases at J, leaving 8 bases unmatched. The length of the CDR3 is 14 residues. Looking up the rest from reference TRBV2 and TRBJ2-1 gives the full variable domain: EPEVTQTPSHQVTQMGQEVILRCVPISNHLYFYWYRQILGQKVEFLVSFYNNEISEKSEIFDDQFSVERPDGSNFTLKIRSTKLEDSAMYFCASSEVSASGRKFFGPGTRLTVL.